Below, 2 T cell receptor beta chains from the same sample are listed, as sequenced in a study of identical twins. MiXCR, applied by TCRdb to the 5' RACE reads, yields one record per CDR3 protein. The data show 100,000 to 110,000 distinct CDR3 sequences, with 5.9% seen just once and approximately 12% held by the top ten. The sample taken for sequencing was memory T cells sorted from blood. The receptors were gathered from a woman aged 45-59 years in good health.

This chain connects TRBV2 to TRBJ2-7; possibly TRBD1 or TRBD2 for D (7 bases each). Germline V gene lookup returns CDR1 SNHLY and CDR2 FYNNEI. V was shortened by 8 bases and J by 0 bases, with 17 bases between the two germline ends. The CDR3 length is 15 residues. As DNA, the CDR3 is TGTGCCAGCGGGGGTCGGGGGGACAGCTCCTACGAGCAGTACGTC. It yields the protein CASGGRGDSSYEQYV.

In this sample, this clonotype turned up many times. This sequence joins TRBV7-2 and TRBJ2-3; weak D call: TRBD2 (5 bases). V dropped 3 bases and J dropped 5 bases, with 6 bases sitting between them. Germline-derived CDR1 and CDR2 are SGHTA and FQGNSA. The CDR3 is made up of 12 amino acids. CDR3: CASSFRGDTQYF. In DNA, the CDR3 is TGTGCCAGCAGCTTCCGGGGAGATACGCAGTATTTT.